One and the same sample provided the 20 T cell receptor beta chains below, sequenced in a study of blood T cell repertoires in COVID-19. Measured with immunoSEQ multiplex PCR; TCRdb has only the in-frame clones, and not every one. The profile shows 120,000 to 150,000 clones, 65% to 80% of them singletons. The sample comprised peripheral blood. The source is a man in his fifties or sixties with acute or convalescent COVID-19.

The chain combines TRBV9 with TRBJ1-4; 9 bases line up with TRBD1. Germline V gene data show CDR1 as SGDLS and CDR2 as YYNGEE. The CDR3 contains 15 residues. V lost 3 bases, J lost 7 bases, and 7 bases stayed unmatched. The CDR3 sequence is CASSDRGTGSEKLFF. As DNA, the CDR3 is TGTGCCAGCAGCGACAGGGGGACAGGGAGTGAAAAACTGTTTTTT.

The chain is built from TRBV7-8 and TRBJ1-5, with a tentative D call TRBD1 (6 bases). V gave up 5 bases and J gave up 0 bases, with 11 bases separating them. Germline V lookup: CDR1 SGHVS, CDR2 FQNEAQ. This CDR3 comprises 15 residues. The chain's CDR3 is CASSMDSYSNQPQHF. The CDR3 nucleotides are TGTGCCAGCAGCATGGACAGTTATAGCAATCAGCCCCAGCATTTT.

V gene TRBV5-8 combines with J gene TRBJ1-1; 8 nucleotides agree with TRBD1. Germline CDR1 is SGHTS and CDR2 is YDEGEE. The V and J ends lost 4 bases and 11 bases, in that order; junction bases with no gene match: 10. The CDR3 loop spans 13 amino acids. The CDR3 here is CASSPLRGRRAFF. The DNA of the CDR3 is TGTGCCAGCAGCCCGCTCAGGGGGCGAAGGGCTTTCTTT.

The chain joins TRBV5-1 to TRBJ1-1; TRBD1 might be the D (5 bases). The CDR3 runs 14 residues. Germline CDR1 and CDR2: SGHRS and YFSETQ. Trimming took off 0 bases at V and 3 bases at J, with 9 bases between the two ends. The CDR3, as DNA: TGCGCCAGCAGCTTGGGGGGCGGTGACACTGAAGCTTTCTTT. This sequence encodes CASSLGGGDTEAFF.

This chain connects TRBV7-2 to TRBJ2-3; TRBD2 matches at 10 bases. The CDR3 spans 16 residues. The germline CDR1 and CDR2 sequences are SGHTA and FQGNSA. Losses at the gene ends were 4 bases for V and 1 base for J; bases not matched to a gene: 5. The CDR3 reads CASSSSGTSGTDTQYF. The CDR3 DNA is TGTGCCAGCAGCTCCTCCGGGACTAGCGGCACAGATACGCAGTATTTT.

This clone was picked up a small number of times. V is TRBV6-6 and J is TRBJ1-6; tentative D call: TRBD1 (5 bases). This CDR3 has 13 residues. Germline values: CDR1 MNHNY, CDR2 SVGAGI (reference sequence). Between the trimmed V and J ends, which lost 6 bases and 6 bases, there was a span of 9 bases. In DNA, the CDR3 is TGTGCCAGCAGCCAGGGTAGTAATTCACCCCTCCACTTT. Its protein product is CASSQGSNSPLHF.

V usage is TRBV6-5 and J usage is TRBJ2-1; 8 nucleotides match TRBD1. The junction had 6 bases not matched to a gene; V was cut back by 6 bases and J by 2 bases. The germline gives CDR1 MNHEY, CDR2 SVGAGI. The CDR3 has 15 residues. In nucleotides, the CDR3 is TGTGCCAGCAGCACTCAGGGGGCTCCCTACAATGAGCAGTTCTTC. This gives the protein CASSTQGAPYNEQFF.

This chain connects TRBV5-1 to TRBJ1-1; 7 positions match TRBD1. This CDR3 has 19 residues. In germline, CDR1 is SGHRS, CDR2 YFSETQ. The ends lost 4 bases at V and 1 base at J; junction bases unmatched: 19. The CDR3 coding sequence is TGCGCCAGCAGCCCTCGCAACTCGACAGGGTCGGACCAGAACACTGAAGCTTTCTTT. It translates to CASSPRNSTGSDQNTEAFF. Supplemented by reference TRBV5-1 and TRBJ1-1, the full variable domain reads KAGVTQTPRYLIKTRGQQVTLSCSPISGHRSVSWYQQTPGQGLQFLFEYFSETQRNKGNFPGRFSGRQFSNSRSEMNVSTLELGDSALYLCASSPRNSTGSDQNTEAFFGQGTRLTVV.

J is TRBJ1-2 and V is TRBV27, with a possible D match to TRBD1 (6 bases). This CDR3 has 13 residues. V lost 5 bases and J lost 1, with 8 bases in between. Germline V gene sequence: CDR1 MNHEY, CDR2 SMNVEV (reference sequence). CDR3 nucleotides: TGTGCCAGCAGTCCAGGGGTTAACTATGGCTACACCTTC. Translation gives CASSPGVNYGYTF.

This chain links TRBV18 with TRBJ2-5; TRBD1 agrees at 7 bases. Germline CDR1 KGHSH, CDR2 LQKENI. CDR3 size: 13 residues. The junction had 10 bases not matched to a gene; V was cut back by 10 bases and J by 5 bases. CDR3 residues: CATLQVQGETQYF. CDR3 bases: TGTGCCACTCTCCAAGTACAGGGGGAGACCCAGTACTTC. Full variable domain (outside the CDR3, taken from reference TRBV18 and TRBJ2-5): NAGVMQNPRHLVRRRGQEARLRCSPMKGHSHVYWYRQLPEEGLKFMVYLQKENIIDESGMPKERFSAEFPKEGPSILRIQQVVRGDSAAYFCATLQVQGETQYFGPGTRLLVL.

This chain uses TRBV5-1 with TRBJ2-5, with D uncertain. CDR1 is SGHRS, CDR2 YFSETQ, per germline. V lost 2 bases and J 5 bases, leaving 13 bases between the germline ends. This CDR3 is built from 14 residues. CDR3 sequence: CASSFLLPRETQYF. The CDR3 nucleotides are TGCGCCAGCAGCTTCTTACTACCCCGGGAGACCCAGTACTTC.

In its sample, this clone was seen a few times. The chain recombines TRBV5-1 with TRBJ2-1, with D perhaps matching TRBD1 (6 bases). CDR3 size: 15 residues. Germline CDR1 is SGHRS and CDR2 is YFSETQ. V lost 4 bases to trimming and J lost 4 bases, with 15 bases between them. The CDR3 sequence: CASSPQGPQYNEQFF. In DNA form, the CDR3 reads TGCGCCAGCAGCCCACAGGGTCCCCAATACAATGAGCAGTTCTTC.

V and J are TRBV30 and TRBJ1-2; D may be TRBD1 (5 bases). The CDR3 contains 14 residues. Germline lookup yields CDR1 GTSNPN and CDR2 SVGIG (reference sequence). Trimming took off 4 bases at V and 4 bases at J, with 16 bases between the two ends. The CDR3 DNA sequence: TGTGCCTGGAATTTGGGGGTGGGAGGCTATGGCTACACCTTC. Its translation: CAWNLGVGGYGYTF.

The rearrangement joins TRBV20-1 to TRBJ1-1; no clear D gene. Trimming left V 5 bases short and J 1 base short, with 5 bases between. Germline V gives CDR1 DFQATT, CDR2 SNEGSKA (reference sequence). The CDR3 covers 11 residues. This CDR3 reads CSAPRNTEAFF. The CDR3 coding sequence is TGCAGTGCTCCCAGGAACACTGAAGCTTTCTTT.

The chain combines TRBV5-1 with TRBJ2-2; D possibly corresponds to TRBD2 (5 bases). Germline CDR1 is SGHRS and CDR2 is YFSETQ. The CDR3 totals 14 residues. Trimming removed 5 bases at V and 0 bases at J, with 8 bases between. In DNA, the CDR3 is TGCGCCAGCAGGTCCGGGACGAACACCGGGGAGCTGTTTTTT. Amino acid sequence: CASRSGTNTGELFF.

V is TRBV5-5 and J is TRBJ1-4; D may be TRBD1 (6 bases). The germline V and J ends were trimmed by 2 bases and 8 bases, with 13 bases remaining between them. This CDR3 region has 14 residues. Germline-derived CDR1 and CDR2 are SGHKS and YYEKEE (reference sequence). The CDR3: CASSFSGDGEKLFF. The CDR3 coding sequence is TGTGCCAGCAGCTTTTCAGGGGATGGGGAAAAACTGTTTTTT.

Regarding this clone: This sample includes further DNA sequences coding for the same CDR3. The DNA for the CDR3 is TGTGCCACCAGCAGAGATTTCGGACTCGCGGGGGGGCCAAACACCGGGGAGCTGTTTTTT. It is translated as CATSRDFGLAGGPNTGELFF. V is TRBV15 and J is TRBJ2-2; 9 bases map to TRBD2. CDR3 size: 20 residues. In germline, CDR1 is LNHNV, CDR2 YYDKDF (reference sequence). The junction had 13 bases not matched to a gene; V was cut back by 0 bases and J by 2 bases.

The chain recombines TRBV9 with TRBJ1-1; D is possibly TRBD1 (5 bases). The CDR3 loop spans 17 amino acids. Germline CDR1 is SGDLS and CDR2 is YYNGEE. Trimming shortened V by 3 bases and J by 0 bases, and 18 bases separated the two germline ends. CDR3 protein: CASSALERGMMNTEAFF. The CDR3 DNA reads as TGTGCCAGCAGCGCACTCGAACGGGGGATGATGAACACTGAAGCTTTCTTT.

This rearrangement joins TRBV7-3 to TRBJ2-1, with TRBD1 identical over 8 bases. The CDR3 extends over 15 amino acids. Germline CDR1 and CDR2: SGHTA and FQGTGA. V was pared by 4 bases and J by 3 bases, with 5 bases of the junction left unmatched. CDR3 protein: CASSWTGTGYNEQFF. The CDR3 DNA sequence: TGTGCCAGCAGCTGGACCGGGACAGGCTACAATGAGCAGTTCTTC.

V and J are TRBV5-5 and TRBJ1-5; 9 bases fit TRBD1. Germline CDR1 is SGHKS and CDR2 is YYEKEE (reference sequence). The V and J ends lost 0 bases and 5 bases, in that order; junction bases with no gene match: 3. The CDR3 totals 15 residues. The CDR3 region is CASSLDRGRDQPQHF. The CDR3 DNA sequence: TGTGCCAGCAGCTTGGACAGGGGGCGAGATCAGCCCCAGCATTTT.